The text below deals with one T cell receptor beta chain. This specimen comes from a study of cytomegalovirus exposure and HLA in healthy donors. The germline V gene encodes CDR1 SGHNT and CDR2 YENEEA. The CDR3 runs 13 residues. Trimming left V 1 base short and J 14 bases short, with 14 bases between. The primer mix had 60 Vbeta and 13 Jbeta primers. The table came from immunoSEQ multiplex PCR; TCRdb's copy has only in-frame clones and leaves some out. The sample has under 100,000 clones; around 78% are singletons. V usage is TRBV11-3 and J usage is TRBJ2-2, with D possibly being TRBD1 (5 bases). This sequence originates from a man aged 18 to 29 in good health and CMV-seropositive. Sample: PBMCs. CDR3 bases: TGTGCCAGCAGCTTAGTAGGGGAAGGGCGACTGTTTTTT. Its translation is CASSLVGEGRLFF. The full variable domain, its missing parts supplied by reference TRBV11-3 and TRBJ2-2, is EAGVVQSPRYKIIEKKQPVAFWCNPISGHNTLYWYLQNLGQGPELLIRYENEEAVDDSQLPKDRFSAERLKGVDSTLKIQPAELGDSAVYLCASSLVGEGRLFFGEGSRLTVL.